These 22 T cell receptor beta chains originate from one sample sequenced in a study of blood T cell repertoires in COVID-19. Generated by immunoSEQ multiplex PCR, the TCRdb table keeps only in-frame clones and is missing some. This repertoire shows 250,000 to 300,000 clones, 70% to 90% found once; its top ten account for 6.6%. Input material: PBMCs or T cells enriched from blood (not recorded which). The source of these receptors is a woman aged 45-60 years who had been exposed to COVID-19.

The rearrangement links TRBV19 to TRBJ2-1; 7 bases align to TRBD1. V lost 5 bases and J lost 6; bases outside the gene matches: 10. The CDR3 runs 15 residues. The V gene's germline CDR1 is LNHDA and CDR2 SQIVND (reference sequence). CDR3 DNA sequence: TGTGCCAGTAGTGTCCGACAGGGAATTAGCAATGAGCAGTTCTTC. Encoded protein: CASSVRQGISNEQFF.

J is TRBJ1-3 and V is TRBV12-3 or TRBV12-4, with D uncertain. The CDR3 is 13 amino acids. Between the trimmed V and J ends, which lost 6 bases and 4 bases, there was a span of 10 bases. The CDR3 loop reads CASRGLFGNTIYF. CDR3 sequence (DNA): TGTGCCAGCAGGGGCCTATTCGGAAACACCATATATTTT.

The chain has TRBV2 and TRBJ1-6; D unresolved. The germline V and J ends were trimmed by 5 bases and 10 bases, with 15 bases remaining between them. The germline gives CDR1 SNHLY, CDR2 FYNNEI. This CDR3 is 14 amino acids long. CDR3 sequence reads: CASSSGHGGSPLHF. DNA for the CDR3: TGTGCCAGCAGTAGCGGGCACGGAGGATCACCCCTCCACTTT.

The chain employs TRBV10-3 and TRBJ1-2; 8 bases match TRBD1. Germline V CDR1 and CDR2: ENHRY, SYGVKD. The CDR3 is 11 amino acids. The V and J ends lost 8 bases and 8 bases, in that order; junction bases with no gene match: 4. The CDR3 region has the DNA TGTGCCATCCGCCAGGGGGCAGGCTACACCTTC. The encoded protein is CAIRQGAGYTF.

Only a few counts were recorded for this clone. The V gene is TRBV7-9, the J gene TRBJ1-3; D gene unclear. The CDR3 runs 16 residues. CDR1 and CDR2 from the germline V gene are SEHNR and FQNEAQ (reference sequence). Deletions cut 4 bases from V and 0 bases from J, with 13 bases between. For the CDR3, the DNA is TGTGCCAGCAGCTCAAGAAATCAGGCCTCTGGAAACACCATATATTTT. Amino acids: CASSSRNQASGNTIYF.

This rearrangement joins TRBV7-8 to TRBJ2-2; D perhaps matches TRBD2 (5 bases). Germline CDR1 reads SGHVS; CDR2 reads FQNEAQ. V lost 2 bases and J 2 bases, leaving 9 bases between the germline ends. The CDR3 is made up of 15 amino acids. CDR3: CASSLSDSNTGELFF. CDR3 coding DNA: TGTGCCAGCAGCTTATCGGACTCTAACACCGGGGAGCTGTTTTTT.

The chain combines TRBV6-5 with TRBJ2-2, with D possibly TRBD1 on 5 matching bases. CDR1 is MNHEY and CDR2 is SVGAGI in the germline V gene. Trimming removed 7 bases from V and 2 bases from J, with 11 bases in between. The CDR3 sequence is 14 residues long. In DNA, the CDR3 is TGTGCCAGCACCCGGACACTAAACACCGGGGAGCTGTTTTTT. Its translation: CASTRTLNTGELFF.

The rearrangement uses TRBV6-5 and TRBJ2-2, with D unclear. Germline V gives CDR1 MNHEY, CDR2 SVGAGI. The CDR3 has 14 residues. Between the trimmed V and J ends, which lost 7 bases and 0 bases, there was a span of 9 bases. The CDR3 DNA reads as TGTGCCAGCAAAATTGAGCCGAACACCGGGGAGCTGTTTTTT. It encodes CASKIEPNTGELFF.

The V and J genes are TRBV7-2 and TRBJ1-2, with 7 bases identical to TRBD1. The length of the CDR3 is 15 residues. Looked up from germline, CDR1 is SGHTA and CDR2 is FQGNSA. J gave up 4 bases and V 0 bases, and 5 bases lay outside the gene matches. CDR3 sequence (DNA): TGTGCCAGCAGCTTAGCAGAGACAGGGTCCTATGGCTACACCTTC. This codes for CASSLAETGSYGYTF.

The chain carries TRBV19 and TRBJ2-7; 8 nucleotides line up with TRBD1. The CDR3 totals 14 residues. Losses at the gene ends were 3 bases for V and 3 bases for J; bases not matched to a gene: 4. The germline gives CDR1 LNHDA, CDR2 SQIVND (reference sequence). The CDR3 sequence: CASSIDRGNYEQYF. CDR3 in DNA: TGTGCCAGTAGTATTGACAGGGGTAACTACGAGCAGTACTTC.

This clone was counted a single time. The rearrangement uses TRBV3-1 (or the pseudogene TRBV3-2) and TRBJ2-5; D perhaps matches TRBD2 (6 bases). The CDR3 contains 15 residues. V was pared by 10 bases and J by 2 bases, with 20 bases between. The germline gives CDR1 LGHDT, CDR2 YNNKEL (reference sequence). DNA for the CDR3: TGTGCCACCATTAAGGAGACTGCGGGGCAAGAGACCCAGTACTTC. This translates into CATIKETAGQETQYF.

This clone was detected a few times. This chain uses TRBV3-1 (or the pseudogene TRBV3-2) with TRBJ2-1, with 9 bases fitting TRBD2. Germline V gene data show CDR1 as LGHDT and CDR2 as YNNKEL (reference sequence). The CDR3 runs to 14 residues. The V and J ends lost 7 bases and 7 bases, in that order; junction bases with no gene match: 8. The CDR3 bases are TGTGCCAGCACGGGCGGGGGGGTCAGGAATGAGCAGTTCTTC. This codes for CASTGGGVRNEQFF.

The chain uses TRBV15 and TRBJ2-1; no reliable D call. Germline V gene sequence: CDR1 LNHNV, CDR2 YYDKDF (reference sequence). This CDR3 has 13 amino acids. Trimming took 1 base from V and 9 from J, leaving 10 bases between them. The chain's CDR3 is CATSRGASGEQFF. The DNA of the CDR3 is TGTGCCACCAGCAGAGGGGCGAGTGGTGAGCAGTTCTTC.

The V and J genes are TRBV5-1 and TRBJ1-4; 7 nucleotides align to TRBD1. Germline assignment: CDR1 SGHRS and CDR2 YFSETQ. J gave up 7 bases and V 2 bases, and 5 bases lay outside the gene matches. This CDR3 is 14 amino acids long. For the CDR3, the DNA is TGCGCCAGCAGCTTAAGGGGGCAGAGTGAAAAACTGTTTTTT. Translating gives CASSLRGQSEKLFF.

This clone was seen only a few times. V gene TRBV5-1 combines with J gene TRBJ2-3; the match to TRBD2 covers 7 bases. The trim removed 5 bases at V and 9 bases at J, leaving 15 bases unmatched. Germline V gene data show CDR1 as SGHRS and CDR2 as YFSETQ. The CDR3 spans 15 residues. In nucleotides, the CDR3 is TGCGCCAGCAGTTCGATCGGGGCGGGGGTCTCGACGCAGTATTTT. Amino acid sequence: CASSSIGAGVSTQYF.

The chain couples TRBV3-1 (or the pseudogene TRBV3-2) to TRBJ1-1; D might be TRBD1 (6 bases). The length of the CDR3 is 13 residues. Germline CDR1 reads LGHDT; CDR2 reads YNNKEL (reference sequence). V was cut by 1 base and J by 8 bases, with 11 bases left in between. CDR3 sequence (DNA): TGTGCCAGCAGCCAAGGGCCCGACAGGGAAGCTTTCTTT. Residues: CASSQGPDREAFF.

The rearrangement joins TRBV3-1 (or the pseudogene TRBV3-2) to TRBJ2-1; D remains ambiguous. The CDR3 length is 14 residues. Germline assignment: CDR1 LGHDT and CDR2 YNNKEL (reference sequence). Trimming left V 1 base short and J 7 bases short, with 11 bases between. This CDR3 is CASSQVGSRNEQFF. DNA of the CDR3: TGTGCCAGCAGCCAAGTGGGTAGCCGGAATGAGCAGTTCTTC.

V is TRBV6-5 and J is TRBJ1-1; TRBD1 matches at 7 bases. Losses at the gene ends were 4 bases for V and 2 bases for J; bases not matched to a gene: 1. CDR1 and CDR2 from the germline V gene are MNHEY and SVGAGI. This CDR3 spans 13 amino acids. The CDR3 DNA is TGTGCCAGCAGTTGGGACAGCAACACTGAAGCTTTCTTT. Encoded protein: CASSWDSNTEAFF.

V usage is TRBV5-1 and J usage is TRBJ2-7; TRBD2 matches at 12 bases. The CDR3 loop spans 18 amino acids. CDR1 is SGHRS, CDR2 YFSETQ, per germline. After removal of 0 bases from V and 4 bases from J, the junction contained 11 bases not matched to a gene. CDR3 region: CASSLGLAGARFSYEQYF. In DNA form, the CDR3 reads TGCGCCAGCAGCTTGGGACTAGCGGGGGCACGGTTCTCATACGAGCAGTACTTC. Filled out from reference TRBV5-1 and TRBJ2-7, the complete variable domain reads KAGVTQTPRYLIKTRGQQVTLSCSPISGHRSVSWYQQTPGQGLQFLFEYFSETQRNKGNFPGRFSGRQFSNSRSEMNVSTLELGDSALYLCASSLGLAGARFSYEQYFGPGTRLTVT.

This chain links TRBV7-8 with TRBJ1-4; D is unresolved. V was cut by 1 base and J by 16 bases, with 13 bases left in between. Germline assignment: CDR1 SGHVS and CDR2 FQNEAQ. The CDR3 contains 12 residues. CDR3 residues: CASSLGEGKTFF. The CDR3 DNA sequence: TGTGCCAGCAGCTTAGGAGAGGGCAAGACGTTTTTT.

The rearrangement uses TRBV19 and TRBJ2-1; 9 bases fit TRBD2. Unmatched junction bases numbered 9, after V lost 5 bases and J lost 10 bases. The CDR3 sequence is 14 residues long. The germline V gene has CDR1 LNHDA and CDR2 SQIVND (reference sequence). CDR3 nucleotides: TGTGCCAGTAGTTCCGCCGATAGCGGGGGCGAGCAGTTCTTC. Amino acid sequence: CASSSADSGGEQFF.

This clone was seen more than once but under ten times. The chain joins TRBV27 to TRBJ1-2; a possible D gene is TRBD1 (6 bases). This CDR3 spans 14 amino acids. Trimming took 5 bases from V and 5 from J, leaving 15 bases between them. Germline V gene lookup returns CDR1 MNHEY and CDR2 SMNVEV (reference sequence). CDR3: CASSPLDTGYGYTF. The CDR3, as DNA: TGTGCCAGCAGTCCCCTCGACACAGGGTATGGCTACACCTTC.